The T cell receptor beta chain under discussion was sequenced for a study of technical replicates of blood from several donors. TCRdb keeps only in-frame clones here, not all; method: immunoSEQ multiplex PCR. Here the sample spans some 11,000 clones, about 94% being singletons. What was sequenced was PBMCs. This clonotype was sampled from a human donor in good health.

The CDR3 reads CASNLGQLYEQYF. The CDR3 DNA reads as TGTGCCAGCAACCTGGGACAGCTCTACGAGCAGTACTTC. The chain uses TRBV28 and TRBJ2-7; 7 positions agree with TRBD1. V lost 7 bases, J lost 3 bases, and 6 bases stayed unmatched. This CDR3 comprises 13 residues. Germline CDR1 reads MDHEN; CDR2 reads SYDVKM. The variable domain in full, with the rest retrieved from reference TRBV28 and TRBJ2-7, is DVKVTQSSRYLVKRTGEKVFLECVQDMDHENMFWYRQDPGLGLRLIYFSYDVKMKEKGDIPEGYSVSREKKERFSLILESASTNQTSMYLCASNLGQLYEQYFGPGTRLTVT.